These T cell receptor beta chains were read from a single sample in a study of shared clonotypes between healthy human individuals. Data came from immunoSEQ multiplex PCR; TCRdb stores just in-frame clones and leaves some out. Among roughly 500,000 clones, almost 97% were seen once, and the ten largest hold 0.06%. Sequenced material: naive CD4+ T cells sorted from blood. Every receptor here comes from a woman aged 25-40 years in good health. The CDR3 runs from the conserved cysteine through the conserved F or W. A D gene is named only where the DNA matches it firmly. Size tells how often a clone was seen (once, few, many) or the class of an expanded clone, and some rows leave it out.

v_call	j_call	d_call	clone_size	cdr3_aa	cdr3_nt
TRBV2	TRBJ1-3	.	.	CASSLGSGNTIYF	TGTGCCAGCTCGTTGGGCTCTGGAAACACCATATATTTT
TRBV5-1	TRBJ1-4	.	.	CASSHTGIPTEKLFF	TGCGCCAGCAGCCATACAGGGATACCGACTGAAAAACTGTTTTTT
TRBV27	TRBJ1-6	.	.	CASKLKGGNAYNSPLHF	TGTGCCAGCAAACTCAAAGGGGGGAACGCCTATAATTCACCCCTCCACTTT
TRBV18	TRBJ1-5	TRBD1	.	CASSPGGQGAEQPQHF	TGTGCCAGCTCACCAGGAGGCCAGGGGGCAGAACAGCCCCAGCATTTT
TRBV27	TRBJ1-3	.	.	CASAPRNGGNTIYF	TGTGCCAGCGCCCCACGAAACGGTGGAAACACCATATATTTT
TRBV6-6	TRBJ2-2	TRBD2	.	CASSYRLAGQTGELFF	TGTGCCAGCAGTTACCGGCTAGCGGGACAGACCGGGGAGCTGTTTTTT
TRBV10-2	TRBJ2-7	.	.	CASSEFGEQYF	TGCGCCAGCAGTGAGTTTGGGGAGCAGTACTTC
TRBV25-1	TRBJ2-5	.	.	CASSEETQYF	TGTGCCAGCAGTGAAGAGACCCAGTACTTC
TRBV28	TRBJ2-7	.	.	CASSSPPSYEQYF	TGTGCCAGCAGTTCGCCCCCGTCCTACGAGCAGTACTTC
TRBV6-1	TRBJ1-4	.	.	CASSEALTGNNEKLFF	TGTGCCAGCAGTGAAGCCTTAACGGGCAATAATGAAAAACTGTTTTTT
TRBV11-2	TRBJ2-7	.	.	CASSSLDSSYEQYF	TGTGCCAGCAGCTCCCTCGACAGCTCCTACGAGCAGTACTTC
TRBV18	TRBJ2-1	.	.	CASSPGDYNEQFF	TGTGCCAGCTCACCAGGCGACTACAATGAGCAGTTCTTC
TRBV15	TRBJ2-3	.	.	CATSRGWDTQYF	TGTGCCACCAGCAGGGGGTGGGATACGCAGTATTTT
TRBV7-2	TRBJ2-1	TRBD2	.	CASSLSGSAYEQFF	TGTGCCAGCAGCCTTAGCGGGAGTGCATATGAGCAGTTCTTC
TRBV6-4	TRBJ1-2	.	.	CASTLRGGKYGYTF	TGTGCCAGCACCTTAAGGGGGGGGAAGTATGGCTACACCTTC
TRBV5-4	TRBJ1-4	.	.	CASSLGGEKLFF	TGTGCCAGCAGCTTAGGTGGTGAGAAACTGTTTTTT
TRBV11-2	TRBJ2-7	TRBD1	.	CASSRGQGREQYF	TGTGCCAGCAGCCGAGGACAGGGTCGAGAGCAGTACTTC
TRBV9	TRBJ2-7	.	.	CASSSRPGSFDEQYF	TGTGCCAGCAGCTCAAGACCAGGGTCGTTCGACGAGCAGTACTTC
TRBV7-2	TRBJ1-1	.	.	CASSLSTGTTFF	TGTGCCAGCAGCTTATCCACAGGGACAACTTTCTTT
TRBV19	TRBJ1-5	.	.	CASSMMGGNQPQHF	TGTGCCAGTAGTATGATGGGGGGCAATCAGCCCCAGCATTTT
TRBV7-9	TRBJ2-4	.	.	CASSLHRQGRGNIQYF	TGTGCCAGCAGCCTCCACCGACAGGGGAGGGGGAACATTCAGTACTTC
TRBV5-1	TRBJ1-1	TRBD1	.	CASSLSGQGFQAFF	TGCGCCAGCAGCTTGTCGGGACAGGGTTTTCAAGCTTTCTTT
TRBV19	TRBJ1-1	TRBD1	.	CASSPNQGARFTEAFF	TGTGCCAGTAGTCCCAATCAGGGGGCGCGTTTCACTGAAGCTTTCTTT
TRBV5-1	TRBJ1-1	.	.	CASSLGGTPNTEAFF	TGCGCCAGCAGCTTGGGAGGGACACCGAACACTGAAGCTTTCTTT
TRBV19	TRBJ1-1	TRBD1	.	CASRPGTGMNTEAFF	TGTGCCAGTAGACCCGGGACAGGAATGAACACTGAAGCTTTCTTT
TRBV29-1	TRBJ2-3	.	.	CSVAKEGTQYF	TGCAGCGTTGCAAAGGAAGGTACGCAGTATTTT
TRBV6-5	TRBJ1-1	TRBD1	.	CASTAAGGEAFF	TGTGCCAGCACCGCGGCAGGGGGTGAAGCTTTCTTT
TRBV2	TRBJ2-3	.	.	CASSATESTDTQYF	TGTGCCAGCAGTGCGACGGAGTCCACAGATACGCAGTATTTT
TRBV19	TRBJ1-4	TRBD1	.	CASSPQGADEKLFF	TGTGCCAGTAGCCCACAGGGGGCGGATGAAAAACTGTTTTTT
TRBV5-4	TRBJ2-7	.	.	CASSLDASLTYEQYF	TGTGCCAGCAGCTTGGATGCGAGTCTTACCTACGAGCAGTACTTC
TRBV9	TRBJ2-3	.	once	CASSVADGTQYF	TGTGCCAGCAGCGTAGCTGACGGTACGCAGTATTTT
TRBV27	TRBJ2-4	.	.	CASSPLTGVNIQYF	TGTGCCAGCAGCCCTTTGACGGGAGTGAACATTCAGTACTTC
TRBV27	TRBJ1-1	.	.	CASSPHHRVATEAFF	TGTGCCAGCAGCCCCCACCACCGGGTCGCCACTGAAGCTTTCTTT
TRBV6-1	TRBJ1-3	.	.	CASSVTSPGNTIYF	TGTGCCAGCAGTGTCACCTCGCCCGGAAACACCATATATTTT
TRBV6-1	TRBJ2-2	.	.	CASSEAAVSAGELFF	TGTGCCAGCAGTGAAGCGGCAGTTAGCGCCGGGGAGCTGTTTTTT
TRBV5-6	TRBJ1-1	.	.	CASSFGRTEAFF	TGTGCCAGCAGCTTCGGTCGCACTGAAGCTTTCTTT
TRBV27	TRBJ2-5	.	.	CASSLSWGPETQYF	TGTGCCAGCAGTTTAAGCTGGGGTCCGGAGACCCAGTACTTC
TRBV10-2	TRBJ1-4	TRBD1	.	CASTPDRVKSTNEKLFF	TGCGCCAGTACCCCGGACAGGGTAAAATCAACTAATGAAAAACTGTTTTTT
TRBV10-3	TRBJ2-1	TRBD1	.	CAISNRGEASYNEQFF	TGTGCCATCAGTAACAGGGGGGAGGCCTCCTACAATGAGCAGTTCTTC
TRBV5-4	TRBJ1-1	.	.	CASSLRTANMNTEAFF	TGTGCCAGCAGCCTCCGGACAGCTAATATGAACACTGAAGCTTTCTTT
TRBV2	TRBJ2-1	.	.	CASRSGRRYNEQFF	TGTGCCAGCAGGTCTGGCCGCCGCTACAATGAGCAGTTCTTC
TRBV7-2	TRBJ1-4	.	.	CASSPGTTRKLFF	TGTGCCAGCAGCCCCGGGACTACTCGAAAACTGTTTTTT